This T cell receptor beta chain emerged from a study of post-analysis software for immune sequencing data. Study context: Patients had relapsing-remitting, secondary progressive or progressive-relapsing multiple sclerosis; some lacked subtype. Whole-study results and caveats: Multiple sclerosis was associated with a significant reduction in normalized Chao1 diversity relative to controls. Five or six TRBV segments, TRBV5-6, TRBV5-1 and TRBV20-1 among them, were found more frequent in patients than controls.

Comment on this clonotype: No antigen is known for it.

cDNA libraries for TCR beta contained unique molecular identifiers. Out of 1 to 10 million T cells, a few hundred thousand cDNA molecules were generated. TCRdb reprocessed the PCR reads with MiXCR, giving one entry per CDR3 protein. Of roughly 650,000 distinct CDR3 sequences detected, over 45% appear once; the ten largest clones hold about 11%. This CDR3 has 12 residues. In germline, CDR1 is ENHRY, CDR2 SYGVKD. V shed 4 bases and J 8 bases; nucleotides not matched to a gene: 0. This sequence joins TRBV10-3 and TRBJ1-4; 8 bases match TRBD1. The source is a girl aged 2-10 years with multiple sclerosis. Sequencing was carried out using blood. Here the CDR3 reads CAISGQGEKLFF. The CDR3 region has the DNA TGTGCCATCAGTGGACAGGGGGAAAAACTGTTTTTT.